This T cell receptor (beta chain) was recovered during a study of blood T cell repertoires in COVID-19. CDR3 size: 14 residues. Germline trimming cut 0 bases from V and 10 bases from J; bases unmatched to any gene: 3. CDR1 is MNHEY and CDR2 is SVGAGI in the germline V gene. Produced via immunoSEQ multiplex PCR; TCRdb's table is partial and in-frame only. In the table there are tens of thousands of clones, roughly 83% of which are singletons. The chain couples TRBV6-5 to TRBJ1-6, with 7 bases lining up with TRBD1. Sequencing was done on a sample of peripheral blood. This clonotype was obtained from an older man with active or convalescent COVID-19. The CDR3 DNA is TGTGCCAGCAGTTACTCAGGGGGCGACTCACCCCTCCACTTT. This gives the protein CASSYSGGDSPLHF.